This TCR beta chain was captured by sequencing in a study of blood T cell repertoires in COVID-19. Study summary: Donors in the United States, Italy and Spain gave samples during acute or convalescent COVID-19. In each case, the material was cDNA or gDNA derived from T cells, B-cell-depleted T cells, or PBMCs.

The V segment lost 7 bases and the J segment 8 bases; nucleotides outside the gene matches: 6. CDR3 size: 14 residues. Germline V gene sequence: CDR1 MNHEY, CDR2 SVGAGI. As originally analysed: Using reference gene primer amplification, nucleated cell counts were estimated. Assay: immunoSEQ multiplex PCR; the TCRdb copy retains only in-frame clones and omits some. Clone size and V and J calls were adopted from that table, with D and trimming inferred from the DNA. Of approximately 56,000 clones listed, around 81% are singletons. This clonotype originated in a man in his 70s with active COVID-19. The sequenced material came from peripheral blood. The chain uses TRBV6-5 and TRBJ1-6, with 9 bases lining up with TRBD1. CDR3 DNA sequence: TGTGCCAGCACCAAAGACAGGGGGGATTCACCCCTCCACTTT. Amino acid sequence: CASTKDRGDSPLHF.